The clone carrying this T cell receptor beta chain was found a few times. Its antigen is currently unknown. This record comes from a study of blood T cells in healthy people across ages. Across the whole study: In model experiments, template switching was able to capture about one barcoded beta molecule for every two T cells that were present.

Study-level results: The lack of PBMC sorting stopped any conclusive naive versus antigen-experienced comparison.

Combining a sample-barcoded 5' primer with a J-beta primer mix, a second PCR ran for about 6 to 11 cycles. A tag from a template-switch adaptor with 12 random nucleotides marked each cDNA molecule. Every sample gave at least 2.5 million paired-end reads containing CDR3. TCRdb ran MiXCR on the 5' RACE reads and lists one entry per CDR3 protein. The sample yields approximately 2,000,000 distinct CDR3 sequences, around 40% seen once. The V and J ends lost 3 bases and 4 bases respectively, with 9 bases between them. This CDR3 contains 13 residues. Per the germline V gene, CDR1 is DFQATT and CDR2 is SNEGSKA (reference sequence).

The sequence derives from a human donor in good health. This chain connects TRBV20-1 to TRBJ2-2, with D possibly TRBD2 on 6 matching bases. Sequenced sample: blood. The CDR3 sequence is CSASGGFTGELFF. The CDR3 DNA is TGCAGTGCTAGCGGGGGTTTCACCGGGGAGCTGTTTTTT.